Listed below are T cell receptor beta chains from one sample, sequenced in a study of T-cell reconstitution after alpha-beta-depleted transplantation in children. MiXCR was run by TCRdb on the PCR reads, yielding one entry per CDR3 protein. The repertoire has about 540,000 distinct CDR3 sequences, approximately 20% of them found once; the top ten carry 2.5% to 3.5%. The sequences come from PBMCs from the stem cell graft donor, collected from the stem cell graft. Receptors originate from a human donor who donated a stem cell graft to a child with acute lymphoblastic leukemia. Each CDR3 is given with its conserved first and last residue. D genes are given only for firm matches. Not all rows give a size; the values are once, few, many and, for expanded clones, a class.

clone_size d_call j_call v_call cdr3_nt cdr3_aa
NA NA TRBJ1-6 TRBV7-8 TGTGCCAGCAGCTTCGCCGGAAGTCGGAATTCACCCCTCCACTTT CASSFAGSRNSPLHF
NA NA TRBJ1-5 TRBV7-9 TGTGCCAGCACCCAGATGGGGGACGGAATTCAGCCCCAGCATTTT CASTQMGDGIQPQHF
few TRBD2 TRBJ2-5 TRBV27 TGTGCCAGCAGTTTAATGGGGACTAGCGGGAGGGCCGGGGAGACCCAGTACTTC CASSLMGTSGRAGETQYF
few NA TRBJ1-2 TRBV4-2 TGTGCCAGCAGCCAAGTTGGGGGGGAGGGGACGAAAGATGGCTACACCTTC CASSQVGGEGTKDGYTF
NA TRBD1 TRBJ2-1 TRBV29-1 TGCAGCGCCGACAGGGTAGGGAATGAGCAGTTCTTC CSADRVGNEQFF
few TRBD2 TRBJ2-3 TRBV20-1 TGCAGTGCTGGGACTAGCGGGGGTTACACAGATACGCAGTATTTT CSAGTSGGYTDTQYF
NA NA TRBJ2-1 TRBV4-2 TGTGCCAGCAGCCAAGTTATCGCTAACAATGAGCAGTTCTTC CASSQVIANNEQFF
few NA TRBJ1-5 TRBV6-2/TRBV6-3 TGTGCCAGCGCCATCGGGGGGTTAGGCAATCAGCCCCAGCATTTT CASAIGGLGNQPQHF
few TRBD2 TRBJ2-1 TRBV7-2 TGTGCCAGCAGCTTAGTGGGACTAGCGGGAGCCAATGAGCAGTTCTTC CASSLVGLAGANEQFF
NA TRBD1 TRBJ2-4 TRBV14 TGTGCCAGCAGCCAGACCCCCAAGGCAGGGGGAAGTTACGGTCCCAAAAACATTCAGTACTTC CASSQTPKAGGSYGPKNIQYF
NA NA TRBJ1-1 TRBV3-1 TGTGCCAGCAGCCGGGCTGGGGGAGAGTATACTGAAGCTTTCTTT CASSRAGGEYTEAFF
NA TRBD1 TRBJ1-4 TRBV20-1 TGCAGTGCCGAGGGAGATACAGGGGCGGGGGGTGAAAAACTGTTTTTT CSAEGDTGAGGEKLFF
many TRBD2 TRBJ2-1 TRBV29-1 TGCAGCGTCGCAAACGGACTAGCGGCGCAGTTCTTC CSVANGLAAQFF
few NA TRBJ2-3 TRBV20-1 TGCAGTGCTAGAGCCGCCCGATCTATGCCAGATACGCAGTATTTT CSARAARSMPDTQYF
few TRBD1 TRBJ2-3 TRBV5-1 TGCGCCAGCAGCTCGCAGGGGGCGCGAGCAGATACGCAGTATTTT CASSSQGARADTQYF
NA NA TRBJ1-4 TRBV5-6 TGTGCCAGCAGTCCTCCGGGACACCTTAATGAAAAACTGTTTTTT CASSPPGHLNEKLFF
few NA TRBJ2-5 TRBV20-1 TGCAGTGCTAGAGAGCCGGCGACCGATGTAATACCAGGACAAGAGACCCAGTACTTC CSAREPATDVIPGQETQYF
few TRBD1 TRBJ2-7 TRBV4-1 TGCGCCAGCAGCCGGACAGGGGATTCATTCGAGCAGTACTTC CASSRTGDSFEQYF
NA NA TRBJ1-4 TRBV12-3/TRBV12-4 TGTGCCAGCAGTTTAGAAGGCAGAAAGAATGAAAAACTGTTTTTT CASSLEGRKNEKLFF
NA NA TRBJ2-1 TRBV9 TGTGCCAGCAGCGTAGTCTCCGCGGCTGAGCAGTTCTTC CASSVVSAAEQFF
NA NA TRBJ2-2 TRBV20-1 TGCAGTGTATCTCAGTTGATCCCTTTCGCGAACACCGGGGAGCTGTTTTTT CSVSQLIPFANTGELFF
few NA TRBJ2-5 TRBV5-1 TGCGCCAGCAGCTTGACAGTCTCCCTAGAGACCCAGTACTTC CASSLTVSLETQYF
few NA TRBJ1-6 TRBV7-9 TGTGCCAGCAGCCCGCCCCTGGACAGTCCATACTCACCCCTCCACTTT CASSPPLDSPYSPLHF
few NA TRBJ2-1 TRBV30 TGTGCCTGGAGTTCCTCTGTCTCCTACAATGAGCAGTTCTTC CAWSSSVSYNEQFF
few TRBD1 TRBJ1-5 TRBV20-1 TGCAGTGCTAGCCCCGACAGGGGGAATCAGCCCCAGCATTTT CSASPDRGNQPQHF
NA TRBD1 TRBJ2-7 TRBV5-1 TGCGCCAGCAGCTATGGGCCGCGACAGGGAAAAGAGCAGTACTTC CASSYGPRQGKEQYF
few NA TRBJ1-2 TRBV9 TGTGCCAGCAGCGTAGGGACAGCCTCTAACTATGGCTACACCTTC CASSVGTASNYGYTF
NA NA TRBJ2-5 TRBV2 TGTGCGGCAGGCAACCAAGAGACCCAGTACTTC CAAGNQETQYF
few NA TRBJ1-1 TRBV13 TGTGCCAGCAGCAAGAGCCCCAGGGGCCATAAGAACACTGAAGCTTTCTTT CASSKSPRGHKNTEAFF
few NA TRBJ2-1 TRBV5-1 TGCGCCAGCAGCTTGGAGGATAGCCGTTCCTACAATGAGCAGTTCTTC CASSLEDSRSYNEQFF
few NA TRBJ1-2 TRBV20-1 TGCAGTACCCTGGGGGGCTACACCTTC CSTLGGYTF
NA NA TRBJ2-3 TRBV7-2 NA CASSFLWGGDDTQYF
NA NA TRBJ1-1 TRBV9 TGTGCCAGCAGCGTCTCCGGTGTTCTGAACACTGAAGCTTTCTTT CASSVSGVLNTEAFF
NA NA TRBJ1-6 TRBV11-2 TGTGCCAGCAGCTCACGACTTAGAGGCGGAGGACGTAATTCACCCCTCCACTTT CASSSRLRGGGRNSPLHF
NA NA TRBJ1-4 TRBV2 TGTGCCAGCAGGAGCGGACAACTTAATGAAAAACTGTTTTTT CASRSGQLNEKLFF